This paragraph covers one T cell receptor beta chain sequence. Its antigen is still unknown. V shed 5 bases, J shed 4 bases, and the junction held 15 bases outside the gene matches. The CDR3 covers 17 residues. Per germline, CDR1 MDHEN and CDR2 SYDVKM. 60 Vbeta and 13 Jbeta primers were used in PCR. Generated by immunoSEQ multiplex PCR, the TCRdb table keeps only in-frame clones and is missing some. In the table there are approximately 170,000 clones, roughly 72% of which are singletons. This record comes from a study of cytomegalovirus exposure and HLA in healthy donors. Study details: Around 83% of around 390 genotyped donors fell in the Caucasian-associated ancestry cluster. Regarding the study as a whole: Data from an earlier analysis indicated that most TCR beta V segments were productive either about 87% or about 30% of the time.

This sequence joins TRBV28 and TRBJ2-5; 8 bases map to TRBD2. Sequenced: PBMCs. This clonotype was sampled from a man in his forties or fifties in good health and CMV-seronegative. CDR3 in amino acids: CASSPNPLAGAPETQYF. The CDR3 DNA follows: TGTGCCAGCAGTCCCAACCCCCTAGCGGGTGCCCCAGAGACCCAGTACTTC. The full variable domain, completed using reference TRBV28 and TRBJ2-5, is DVKVTQSSRYLVKRTGEKVFLECVQDMDHENMFWYRQDPGLGLRLIYFSYDVKMKEKGDIPEGYSVSREKKERFSLILESASTNQTSMYLCASSPNPLAGAPETQYFGPGTRLLVL.